The 20 T cell receptor beta chains listed next were all sequenced from one sample in a study of T cells after somatic rescue of genetic block. Profiling relied on immunoSEQ multiplex PCR, and the TCRdb table lists in-frame clones only, not all of them. The sample lists about 67,000 clones, under 95% occurring once. Sequencing used peripheral blood mononuclear cells (PBMCs). These receptors were collected from a middle-aged man.

V usage is TRBV15 and J usage is TRBJ2-7; 7 positions agree with TRBD1. J lost 5 bases, V lost 1 base, and 5 bases had no gene match. Germline CDR1 LNHNV, CDR2 YYDKDF (reference sequence). This CDR3 region has 14 residues. In nucleotides, the CDR3 is TGTGCCACCAGCAGAGCAACAGGGGCGGACGAGCAGTACTTC. This encodes CATSRATGADEQYF.

This chain links TRBV2 with TRBJ1-5; no reliable D call. In germline, CDR1 is SNHLY, CDR2 FYNNEI. CDR3 length: 14 amino acids. V dropped 3 bases and J dropped 4 bases, with 10 bases sitting between them. The CDR3 loop is CASSESTRNQPQHF. CDR3 DNA: TGTGCCAGCAGTGAGAGCACAAGGAATCAGCCCCAGCATTTT.

This chain connects TRBV29-1 to TRBJ2-1; possibly TRBD2 for D (5 bases). This CDR3 is 12 amino acids long. V was trimmed by 6 bases and J by 4 bases, leaving 10 bases between them. Germline assignment: CDR1 SQVTM and CDR2 ANQGSEA. The CDR3 bases are TGCAGCGTGGGTGGACTGTACAATGAGCAGTTCTTC. Translating it yields CSVGGLYNEQFF.

This sequence joins TRBV4-1 and TRBJ1-2; D is possibly TRBD1 (6 bases). The CDR3 loop spans 18 amino acids. Per the germline V gene, CDR1 is MGHRA and CDR2 is YSYEKL. V lost 5 bases to trimming and J lost 0 bases, with 22 bases between them. The CDR3 bases are TGCGCCAGCAGCTATAACCGACGGCAGGGGTTAGCTAACTATGGCTACACCTTC. Its translation: CASSYNRRQGLANYGYTF.

The V and J genes are TRBV7-9 and TRBJ2-7, with TRBD1 matching 8 bases. The CDR3 runs 15 residues. The V and J ends lost 0 bases and 2 bases, in that order; junction bases with no gene match: 3. Per the germline V gene, CDR1 is SEHNR and CDR2 is FQNEAQ (reference sequence). The CDR3, as DNA: TGTGCCAGCAGCTTAGCACAGGGGGGTACCTACGAGCAGTACTTC. Amino acid sequence: CASSLAQGGTYEQYF.

CDR3 residues: CAEETDKNTEAFF. CDR3 in DNA: TGTGCCGAAGAGACAGATAAGAACACTGAAGCTTTCTTT. V usage is TRBV2 and J usage is TRBJ1-1, with D maybe TRBD1 (5 bases). Germline V gene sequence: CDR1 SNHLY, CDR2 FYNNEI. CDR3 length: 13 amino acids. Trimming pared 11 bases from V and 1 base from J, leaving 14 bases between.

This sequence joins TRBV10-3 and TRBJ2-5; weak D call: TRBD1 (6 bases). The germline CDR1 and CDR2 sequences are ENHRY and SYGVKD. The CDR3 is 14 amino acids. Trimming took 6 bases from V and 5 from J, leaving 16 bases between them. CDR3 region: CAISHKQGSETQYF. The CDR3 DNA is TGTGCCATCAGCCATAAACAGGGTTCTGAGACCCAGTACTTC.

The J gene is TRBJ2-5, the V gene TRBV7-3; 8 bases are shared with TRBD1. The CDR3 loop spans 16 amino acids. With V trimmed by 4 bases and J by 4 bases, 11 bases remained unmatched. In germline, CDR1 is SGHTA, CDR2 FQGTGA. The CDR3 sequence is CASSSIGTGLGETQYF. The CDR3 DNA sequence: TGTGCCAGCAGCTCCATAGGGACAGGATTGGGAGAGACCCAGTACTTC.

V is TRBV6-1 and J is TRBJ2-4; 8 bases map to TRBD1. The CDR3 covers 17 residues. V lost 2 bases and J lost 7; bases outside the gene matches: 13. Germline values: CDR1 MNHNS, CDR2 SASEGT. CDR3 DNA sequence: TGTGCCAGCAGTGAAAACAGGATGAGACAGGGGAAGAACATTCAGTACTTC. The encoded protein is CASSENRMRQGKNIQYF.

Only one count was recorded for this clone. The chain recombines TRBV19 with TRBJ2-3; the match to TRBD1 covers 8 bases. Germline V gene data show CDR1 as LNHDA and CDR2 as SQIVND (reference sequence). Unmatched junction bases numbered 4, after V lost 5 bases and J lost 6 bases. The CDR3 extends over 13 amino acids. DNA for the CDR3: TGTGCCAGTAGTCGAGGACAGGGCGATACGCAGTATTTT. It codes for CASSRGQGDTQYF.

The chain combines TRBV28 with TRBJ2-7; 14 bases agree with TRBD2. The trim removed 6 bases at V and 2 bases at J, leaving 0 bases unmatched. Germline V CDR1 and CDR2: MDHEN, SYDVKM. The CDR3 spans 14 residues. CDR3 sequence (DNA): TGTGCCAGCAGGACTAGCGGGAGGGCCTACGAGCAGTACTTC. It encodes CASRTSGRAYEQYF.

The chain employs TRBV5-8 and TRBJ2-5; 7 bases are shared with TRBD1. The V and J ends lost 0 bases and 1 base, in that order; junction bases with no gene match: 3. Per germline, CDR1 SGHTS and CDR2 YDEGEE. The CDR3 is 15 amino acids. The CDR3 here is CASSLEGAAQETQYF. The CDR3 nucleotides read TGTGCCAGCAGCTTGGAGGGGGCAGCCCAAGAGACCCAGTACTTC.

This chain joins TRBV27 and TRBJ1-5, with D unclear. CDR1 and CDR2 (germline): MNHEY, SMNVEV (reference sequence). The CDR3 runs 15 residues. V lost 2 bases, J lost 0 bases, and 8 bases lay in between. In DNA form, the CDR3 reads TGTGCCAGCAGTTTACTAGCTTATAGCAATCAGCCCCAGCATTTT. Encoded protein: CASSLLAYSNQPQHF.

The V call is TRBV5-1, the J call TRBJ1-5; D remains ambiguous. V was cut by 0 bases and J by 7 bases, with 11 bases left in between. The CDR3 runs to 14 residues. Germline V gene sequence: CDR1 SGHRS, CDR2 YFSETQ. CDR3 sequence reads: CASSLAGREQPQHF. CDR3 DNA: TGCGCCAGCAGCTTGGCGGGCCGAGAGCAGCCCCAGCATTTT.

This clone has more than one count but fewer than ten. The chain combines TRBV7-8 with TRBJ1-5; D not resolved. Per the germline V gene, CDR1 is SGHVS and CDR2 is FQNEAQ. The CDR3 consists of 13 residues. Trimming removed 4 bases at V and 0 bases at J, with 4 bases between. The CDR3 is CASSSDSNQPQHF. CDR3 DNA sequence: TGTGCCAGCAGCTCAGATAGCAATCAGCCCCAGCATTTT.

The chain employs TRBV7-9 and TRBJ2-3, with 10 bases matching TRBD2. CDR3 size: 16 residues. V lost 5 bases to trimming and J lost 0 bases; unmatched junction nucleotides: 5. Germline V lookup: CDR1 SEHNR, CDR2 FQNEAQ (reference sequence). The CDR3, as DNA: TGTGCCAGCAGCGGACTAGCGGCCCTAAGCACAGATACGCAGTATTTT. This sequence encodes CASSGLAALSTDTQYF. Using reference TRBV7-9 and TRBJ2-3 for the parts outside the CDR3, the full variable domain is DTGVSQNPRHKITKRGQNVTFRCDPISEHNRLYWYRQTLGQGPEFLTYFQNEAQLEKSRLLSDRFSAERPKGSFSTLEIQRTEQGDSAMYLCASSGLAALSTDTQYFGPGTRLTVL.

This clone has just one count. The CDR3: CASSPGPPPGELFF. DNA for the CDR3: TGTGCCAGCAGCCCGGGCCCACCTCCCGGGGAGCTGTTTTTT. V usage is TRBV6-5 and J usage is TRBJ2-2; unclear D gene. Germline CDR1 and CDR2: MNHEY and SVGAGI. V was trimmed by 6 bases and J by 6 bases, leaving 14 bases between them. The CDR3 extends over 14 amino acids.

This rearrangement joins TRBV18 to TRBJ2-1; 7 nucleotides match TRBD2. V dropped 3 bases and J dropped 4; count of bases not matched to a gene: 3. CDR3 length equals 14 residues. Germline CDR1 is KGHSH and CDR2 is LQKENI. The CDR3 DNA reads TGTGCCAGCTCACCCGAGCGGGGTTACAATGAGCAGTTCTTC. Amino acid sequence: CASSPERGYNEQFF.

This clone was detected only once. For the CDR3, the DNA is TGTGCCAGCAGCTTAGGAGAATATGGCTACACCTTC. Translation: CASSLGEYGYTF. The chain combines TRBV7-9 with TRBJ1-2; unclear D gene. CDR3 length equals 12 residues. The V gene's germline CDR1 is SEHNR and CDR2 FQNEAQ (reference sequence). The V end was cut by 1 base, the J end by 5 bases, with 5 bases between.

V is TRBV14 and J is TRBJ1-5; no definite D call. Germline V gene lookup returns CDR1 SGHDN and CDR2 FVKESK. Trimming took 1 base from V and 4 from J, leaving 5 bases between them. The CDR3 is made up of 13 amino acids. The CDR3 bases are TGTGCCAGCAGCCAAGGAAGAAATCAGCCCCAGCATTTT. This encodes CASSQGRNQPQHF.